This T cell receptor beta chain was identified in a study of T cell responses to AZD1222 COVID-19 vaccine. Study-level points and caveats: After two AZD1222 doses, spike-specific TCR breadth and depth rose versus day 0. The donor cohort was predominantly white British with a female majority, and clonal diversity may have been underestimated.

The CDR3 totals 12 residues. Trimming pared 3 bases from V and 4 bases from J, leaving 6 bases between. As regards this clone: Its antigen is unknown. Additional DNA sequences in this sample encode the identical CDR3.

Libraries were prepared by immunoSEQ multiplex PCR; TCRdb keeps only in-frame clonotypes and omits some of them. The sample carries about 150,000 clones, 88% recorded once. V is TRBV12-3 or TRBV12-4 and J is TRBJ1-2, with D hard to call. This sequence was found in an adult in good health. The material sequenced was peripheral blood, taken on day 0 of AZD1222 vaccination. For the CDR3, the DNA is TGTGCCAGCAGTTTGTTTGGCTATGGCTACACCTTC. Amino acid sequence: CASSLFGYGYTF.